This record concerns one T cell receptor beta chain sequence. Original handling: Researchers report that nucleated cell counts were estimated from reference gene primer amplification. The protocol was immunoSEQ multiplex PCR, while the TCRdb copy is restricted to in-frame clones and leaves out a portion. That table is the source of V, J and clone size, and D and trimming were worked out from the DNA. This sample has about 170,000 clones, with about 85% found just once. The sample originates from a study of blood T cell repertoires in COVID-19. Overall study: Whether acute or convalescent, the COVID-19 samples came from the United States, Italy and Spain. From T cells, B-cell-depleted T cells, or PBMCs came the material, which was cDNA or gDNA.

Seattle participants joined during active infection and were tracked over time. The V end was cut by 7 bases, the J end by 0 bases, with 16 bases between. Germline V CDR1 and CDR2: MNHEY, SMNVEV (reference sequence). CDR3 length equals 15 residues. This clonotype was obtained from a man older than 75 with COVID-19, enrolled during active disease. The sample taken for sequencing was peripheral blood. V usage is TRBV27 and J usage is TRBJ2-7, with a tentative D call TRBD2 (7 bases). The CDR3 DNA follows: TGTGCCAGCAACCCTGGGGGGGCAAGCTCCTACGAGCAGTACTTC. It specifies CASNPGGASSYEQYF.